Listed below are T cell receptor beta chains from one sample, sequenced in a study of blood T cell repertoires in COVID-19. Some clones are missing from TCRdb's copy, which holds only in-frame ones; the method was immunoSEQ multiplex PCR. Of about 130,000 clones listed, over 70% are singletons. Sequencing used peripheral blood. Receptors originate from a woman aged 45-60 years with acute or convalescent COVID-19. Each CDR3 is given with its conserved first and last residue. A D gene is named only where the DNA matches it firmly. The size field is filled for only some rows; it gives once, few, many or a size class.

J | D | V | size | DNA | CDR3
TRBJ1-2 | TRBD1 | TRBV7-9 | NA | TGTGCCAGCAGCAGGGACAGGGACGGCTACACCTTC | CASSRDRDGYTF
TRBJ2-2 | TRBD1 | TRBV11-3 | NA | TGTGCCAGCAGCACAGGGGGGCTCACCGGGGAGCTGTTTTTT | CASSTGGLTGELFF
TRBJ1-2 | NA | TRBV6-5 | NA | TGTGCCAGCAGAGAGAATATTAACTATGGCTACACCTTC | CASRENINYGYTF
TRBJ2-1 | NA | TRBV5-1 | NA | TGCGCCAGCAGCTTGGTCTCTTCTCGACCAGGGGACGAGCAGTTCTTC | CASSLVSSRPGDEQFF
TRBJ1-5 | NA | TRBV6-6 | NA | TGTGCCAGCAGTTACTCGAGAACAGATAGCAATCAGCCCCAGCATTTT | CASSYSRTDSNQPQHF
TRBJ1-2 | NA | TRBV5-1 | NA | TGCGCCAGCGACGACCCCAGGGATGGCTACACCTTC | CASDDPRDGYTF
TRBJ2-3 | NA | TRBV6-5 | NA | TGTGCCACCCATGACGTCCAGGGTAGCACAGATACGCAGTATTTT | CATHDVQGSTDTQYF
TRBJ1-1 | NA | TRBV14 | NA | TGTGCCAGCAGCCAAGGCATCCGAGGGATCGGAAACACTGAAGCTTTCTTT | CASSQGIRGIGNTEAFF
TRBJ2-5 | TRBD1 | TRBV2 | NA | TGTGCCAGCAGTGGCGGGACAGGGGCAGAGACCCAGTACTTC | CASSGGTGAETQYF
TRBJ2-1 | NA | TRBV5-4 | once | TGTGCCAGCAGCTTGGACTACTCCTACAATGAGCAGTTCTTC | CASSLDYSYNEQFF